This TCR beta chain was captured by sequencing in a study of shared clonotypes between healthy human individuals. Study as a whole: Ranging from 18 to 49 in age, donors were a couple of women and a few men.

Data came from immunoSEQ multiplex PCR; TCRdb stores just in-frame clones and leaves some out. Of hundreds of thousands of clones detected, around 95% appear once; the ten largest clones hold 0.095% to 0.12%. Study-level results: Large depth notwithstanding, sorted-subset sequencing proved incomplete by rarefaction. Compared with clonotypes that all four donors shared, non-shared clonotypes had lower generation probabilities.

CD45RO-negative CD8 cells positively selected for CCR7 made up the naive population, which excluded terminally differentiated effector memory CD45RA+ cells. Every contributor of samples was a Caucasian grown-up residing in Nashville, Tennessee. Germline values: CDR1 SGHDT, CDR2 YYEEEE. The J segment lost 3 bases and the V segment lost 2 bases, leaving 4 bases of the junction unmatched. The CDR3 contains 15 residues. Comment on this clone: The antigen is not known.

The gene calls are TRBV5-6 and TRBJ1-1; 10 positions match TRBD1. This clonotype originated in a woman aged 25-40 years in good health. Sequenced: naive CD8+ T cells sorted from blood. CDR3 sequence (DNA): TGTGCCAGCAGCTTCTCCGGGACAGGGGACACTGAAGCTTTCTTT. Translated: CASSFSGTGDTEAFF. Filled out from reference TRBV5-6 and TRBJ1-1, the complete variable domain reads DAGVTQSPTHLIKTRGQQVTLRCSPKSGHDTVSWYQQALGQGPQFIFQYYEEEERQRGNFPDRFSGHQFPNYSSELNVNALLLGDSALYLCASSFSGTGDTEAFFGQGTRLTVV.